The 22 T cell receptor beta chains below come from one sample, sequenced in a study of T-cell reconstitution after alpha-beta-depleted transplantation in children. A TCRbeta library incorporating unique molecular identifiers was prepared. MiXCR, applied by TCRdb to the PCR reads, yields one record per CDR3 protein. The table shows 250,000 to 300,000 distinct CDR3 sequences, with about 9.4% occurring only once. The sequenced sample was PBMCs, obtained before TCRalphabeta/CD19-depleted stem cell transplant. These receptors originate from a boy under two years old with acute myeloid leukemia, due to receive a stem cell transplant.

This clonotype was observed at least ten times. The V call is TRBV28, the J call TRBJ1-6; D ambiguous. Germline values: CDR1 MDHEN, CDR2 SYDVKM. The CDR3 runs to 13 residues. Trimming removed 8 bases from V and 2 bases from J, with 7 bases in between. The CDR3 DNA is TGTGCCAGCTCTTTTCCCTATAATTCACCCCTCCACTTT. Translation gives CASSFPYNSPLHF.

There are many counts of this clonotype. V and J are TRBV7-2 and TRBJ2-1; TRBD1 or TRBD2 may be the D gene (5 bases each). This CDR3 region has 17 residues. V dropped 0 bases and J dropped 0 bases, with 12 bases sitting between them. The germline V gene has CDR1 SGHTA and CDR2 FQGNSA. This chain's CDR3 is CASSLASWGNSYNEQFF. In DNA, the CDR3 is TGTGCCAGCAGCTTAGCGAGCTGGGGGAACTCCTACAATGAGCAGTTCTTC.

The sample holds many counts of this clonotype. V and J are TRBV20-1 and TRBJ2-7, with TRBD2 matching over 7 bases. This CDR3 has 14 amino acids. Germline V gene data show CDR1 as DFQATT and CDR2 as SNEGSKA (reference sequence). J was trimmed by 4 bases and V by 3 bases; bases with no gene match: 9. CDR3 in DNA: TGCAGTGCTAGGGTCGCGGGAGAGGGTTACGAGCAGTACTTC. It translates to CSARVAGEGYEQYF.

This clonotype has a handful of counts. The gene calls are TRBV12-3 or TRBV12-4 and TRBJ2-1; D not certain. The V end lost 6 bases, the J end lost 8 bases, and 11 bases lay between the germline ends. The CDR3 runs to 12 residues. CDR3 amino acids: CASSPRIDEQFF. CDR3 DNA sequence: TGTGCCAGCAGCCCTAGAATCGATGAGCAGTTCTTC.

This clonotype was detected only a few times. The rearrangement joins TRBV19 to TRBJ2-1, with TRBD2 matching over 7 bases. The CDR3 spans 17 residues. Germline loops: CDR1 LNHDA, CDR2 SQIVND (reference sequence). After removal of 2 bases from V and 5 bases from J, the junction contained 12 bases not matched to a gene. CDR3: CASSIRKASGLNNEQFF. The CDR3 DNA sequence: TGTGCCAGTAGTATAAGAAAAGCTAGCGGCCTCAACAATGAGCAGTTCTTC. The entire variable domain, with the rest obtained from reference TRBV19 and TRBJ2-1, is as follows: DGGITQSPKYLFRKEGQNVTLSCEQNLNHDAMYWYRQDPGQGLRLIYYSQIVNDFQKGDIAEGYSVSREKKESFPLTVTSAQKNPTAFYLCASSIRKASGLNNEQFFGPGTRLTVL.

This clonotype was observed many times. The chain recombines TRBV7-2 with TRBJ2-1; D might be TRBD1 (6 bases). Germline assignment: CDR1 SGHTA and CDR2 FQGNSA. V was pared by 1 base and J by 9 bases, with 19 bases between. The CDR3 spans 16 residues. In DNA form, the CDR3 reads TGTGCCAGCAGCTTAGACAGGGTCAGATTTTCTACTGAGCAGTTCTTC. Protein sequence: CASSLDRVRFSTEQFF. The variable domain in full, with the rest retrieved from reference TRBV7-2 and TRBJ2-1, is GAGVSQSPSNKVTEKGKDVELRCDPISGHTALYWYRQSLGQGLEFLIYFQGNSAPDKSGLPSDRFSAERTGGSVSTLTIQRTQQEDSAVYLCASSLDRVRFSTEQFFGPGTRLTVL.

In this sample, this clonotype turned up many times. This sequence joins TRBV12-3 or TRBV12-4 and TRBJ2-3; D is unresolved. The length of the CDR3 is 16 residues. V was shortened by 5 bases and J by 3 bases, with 18 bases between the two germline ends. Here the CDR3 DNA reads TGTGCCAGCAGTCCATCGAGGAAGGCCGGGACAGATACGCAGTATTTT. Its protein is CASSPSRKAGTDTQYF.

In the case of this clonotype: This may stem from a read error, because a much larger clone lies one nucleotide away. The chain employs TRBV20-1 and TRBJ1-1; 9 positions agree with TRBD1. J lost 4 bases, V lost 4 bases, and 13 bases had no gene match. This CDR3 contains 16 residues. Germline lookup yields CDR1 DFQATT and CDR2 SNEGSKA (reference sequence). The CDR3 region is CSATRDRERIGTEAFF. The CDR3 DNA follows: TGCAGTGCTACCCGGGACAGGGAGCGTATCGGCACTGAAGCTTTCTTT.

The sample holds a few counts of this clonotype. The chain recombines TRBV12-3 or TRBV12-4 with TRBJ2-3, with D unresolved. The CDR3 has 14 amino acids. The germline V and J ends were trimmed by 3 bases and 2 bases, with 9 bases remaining between them. Written as DNA, the CDR3 is TGTGCCAGCAGTTTGGGCATTTACACAGATACGCAGTATTTT. Protein sequence: CASSLGIYTDTQYF.

The V gene is TRBV7-4, the J gene TRBJ2-3; 9 bases agree with TRBD2. The J segment lost 0 bases and the V segment lost 0 bases, leaving 4 bases of the junction unmatched. Looked up from germline, CDR1 is SGHVT and CDR2 is SQSDAQ. The CDR3 is 17 residues long. The CDR3: CASSLALAGSSTDTQYF. CDR3 nucleotide sequence: TGTGCCAGCAGCTTAGCGCTAGCGGGATCTAGCACAGATACGCAGTATTTT.

This clonotype was seen at least ten times. The gene calls are TRBV27 and TRBJ2-1; 14 bases are a match to TRBD2. CDR3 length equals 18 residues. The J segment lost 6 bases and the V segment lost 5 bases, leaving 12 bases of the junction unmatched. CDR1 and CDR2 from the germline V gene are MNHEY and SMNVEV (reference sequence). The CDR3 sequence is CASSRRATSGGARNEQFF. The CDR3 DNA sequence: TGTGCCAGCAGTCGCCGGGCGACTAGCGGGGGGGCACGCAATGAGCAGTTCTTC.

The rearrangement uses TRBV11-3 and TRBJ2-1; D not resolved. The CDR3 runs 14 residues. Germline CDR1 SGHNT, CDR2 YENEEA. V was clipped by 5 bases and J by 2 bases, with 10 bases between them. CDR3 region: CASSPGGTYNEQFF. The CDR3, as DNA: TGTGCCAGCAGCCCCGGCGGTACCTACAATGAGCAGTTCTTC.

The chain employs TRBV25-1 and TRBJ2-7; unclear D gene. Germline assignment: CDR1 MGHDK and CDR2 SYGVNS. The V end lost 6 bases, the J end lost 12 bases, and 21 bases lay between the germline ends. CDR3 length: 13 residues. In DNA, the CDR3 is TGTGCCAGCAGCCTAATATCAGACGGCTCCGGGTACTTC. Its protein product is CASSLISDGSGYF.

The rearrangement uses TRBV10-1 and TRBJ2-5, with TRBD2 matching 8 bases. CDR3 length: 15 residues. The germline gives CDR1 WNHNN, CDR2 SYGVQD (reference sequence). V trimming: 4 bases; J trimming: 2 bases; junction bases outside the gene matches: 6. The CDR3 protein is CASSGERGRQETQYF. The CDR3 nucleotides are TGCGCCAGCAGTGGAGAGCGGGGGCGACAAGAGACCCAGTACTTC.

This clonotype was seen repeatedly, ten times or more. The rearrangement links TRBV7-9 to TRBJ1-4, with D possibly being TRBD1 (5 bases). V lost 5 bases and J 5 bases, leaving 9 bases between the germline ends. Germline V gene sequence: CDR1 SEHNR, CDR2 FQNEAQ (reference sequence). The CDR3 totals 13 residues. The CDR3 DNA is TGTGCCAGCAGCGAGGGGCGGAATGAAAAACTGTTTTTT. Amino acid sequence: CASSEGRNEKLFF. Supplemented by reference TRBV7-9 and TRBJ1-4, the full variable domain reads DTGVSQNPRHKITKRGQNVTFRCDPISEHNRLYWYRQTLGQGPEFLTYFQNEAQLEKSRLLSDRFSAERPKGSFSTLEIQRTEQGDSAMYLCASSEGRNEKLFFGSGTQLSVL.

In this sample, this clonotype turned up many times. This chain joins TRBV12-3 or TRBV12-4 and TRBJ1-2; D not resolved. The CDR3 contains 13 residues. V was clipped by 3 bases and J by 7 bases, with 12 bases between them. The CDR3, as DNA: TGTGCCAGCAGTTTTCCCCTGGGCGGTGGCTACACCTTC. Amino acid sequence: CASSFPLGGGYTF.

This clonotype appeared many times. The DNA of the CDR3 is TGTGCCACCAGCAGAGAGGTCGGACAGGGGGCAGATACGCAGTATTTT. Translating it yields CATSREVGQGADTQYF. The V call is TRBV15, the J call TRBJ2-3; 10 bases map to TRBD1. The CDR3 sequence is 16 residues long. Germline CDR1 and CDR2: LNHNV and YYDKDF (reference sequence). V lost 0 bases and J lost 4; bases outside the gene matches: 4.

This clonotype came up many times. The J gene is TRBJ2-1, the V gene TRBV25-1; D possibly matches TRBD1 or TRBD2 (5 bases each). The CDR3 runs to 12 residues. Looked up from germline, CDR1 is MGHDK and CDR2 is SYGVNS. Trimming shortened V by 6 bases and J by 15 bases, and 18 bases separated the two germline ends. Here the CDR3 DNA reads TGTGCCAGCAGCCGGGGTTTCGGGACGATGTTCTTC. Its protein product is CASSRGFGTMFF.

This clonotype was detected many times. J is TRBJ2-5 and V is TRBV5-1; D uncertain. Trimming took 3 bases from V and 5 from J, leaving 5 bases between them. Germline V gene sequence: CDR1 SGHRS, CDR2 YFSETQ. The CDR3 has 11 residues. The CDR3 loop reads CASSSSETQYF. For the CDR3, the DNA is TGCGCCAGCAGCTCGAGTGAGACCCAGTACTTC. Drawing the rest from reference TRBV5-1 and TRBJ2-5, the complete variable domain is KAGVTQTPRYLIKTRGQQVTLSCSPISGHRSVSWYQQTPGQGLQFLFEYFSETQRNKGNFPGRFSGRQFSNSRSEMNVSTLELGDSALYLCASSSSETQYFGPGTRLLVL.

This sequence joins TRBV20-1 and TRBJ2-3; D may be TRBD1 (5 bases). The J call may be wrong; the DNA end is better matched by TRBJ1-5. The CDR3 sequence is 15 residues long. CDR1 and CDR2 from the germline V gene are DFQATT and SNEGSKA (reference sequence). The CDR3 loop reads CSASPAGGFTDTQHF. For the CDR3, the DNA is TGCAGTGCTAGTCCAGCGGGGGGGTTCACAGATACGCAGCATTTT.

The V and J genes are TRBV7-9 and TRBJ2-3; 8 positions match TRBD2. This CDR3 spans 16 amino acids. CDR1 and CDR2 from the germline V gene are SEHNR and FQNEAQ (reference sequence). V shed 2 bases and J 0 bases; nucleotides not matched to a gene: 4. CDR3 region: CASSLRGGRSTDTQYF. The DNA of the CDR3 is TGTGCCAGCAGCTTACGGGGGGGCAGGAGCACAGATACGCAGTATTTT.

The rearrangement joins TRBV7-2 to TRBJ2-3; the D gene is possibly TRBD1 (6 bases). Trimming removed 2 bases at V and 2 bases at J, with 14 bases between. CDR3 length: 16 amino acids. Germline V gene sequence: CDR1 SGHTA, CDR2 FQGNSA. The CDR3 reads CASSLLGATNTDTQYF. CDR3 DNA: TGTGCCAGCAGCTTACTGGGGGCGACCAACACAGATACGCAGTATTTT.